These T cell receptor beta chains were read from a single sample in a study of CDR3 diversity in severe acne. MiXCR was run by TCRdb on the PCR reads, yielding one entry per CDR3 protein. Altogether over 70,000 distinct CDR3 sequences are present, roughly 51% being singletons, with the ten largest covering over 11%. The sequenced sample consisted of blood. The receptors were sampled from a male donor in good health, without acne. CDR3s include the opening cysteine and the closing phenylalanine or tryptophan. D genes are given only for firm matches. Clone size is given for some rows only: seen once, a few or many times, or a class if the clone is expanded.

d_call	clone_size	v_call	j_call	cdr3_nt	cdr3_aa
.	few	TRBV3-1	TRBJ1-1	TGTGCCAGCAGCCAAGCTTCGTGGGGTGAAGCTTTCTTT	CASSQASWGEAFF
.	.	TRBV7-9	TRBJ1-2	TGTGCCAGCAGCTTAGGGGCGGCCTATGGCTACACCTTC	CASSLGAAYGYTF
TRBD1	.	TRBV19	TRBJ1-5	TGTGCCAGTAAGGAGGGGGCACGCCTGAGTGTCGGCAATCAGCCCCAGCATTTT	CASKEGARLSVGNQPQHF
.	.	TRBV7-3	TRBJ2-3	TGTGCCAGCAGCTTATGGGCAGGGGCTACAGATACGCAGTATTTT	CASSLWAGATDTQYF
TRBD2	.	TRBV12-3/TRBV12-4	TRBJ2-7	TGTGCCAGCAGCCCCCGTAATAGCGGGCGTGAGCAGTACTTC	CASSPRNSGREQYF
.	many	TRBV5-1	TRBJ1-2	TGCGCCAGCAGCTTGGATCACAGGGTGGGCTACACCTTC	CASSLDHRVGYTF
TRBD2	.	TRBV4-1	TRBJ2-3	TGCGCCAGCCTAAGAGCAGCGGGGGGTCCCTACCCCACAGATACGCGGTATTTT	CASLRAAGGPYPTDTRYF
.	many	TRBV30	TRBJ2-2	TGTGCCTGGAGTACCGCCGGGTTATACACCGGGGAGCTGTTTTTT	CAWSTAGLYTGELFF
TRBD1	.	TRBV20-1	TRBJ2-5	TGCAGTGCTCGGGGACAGGGAGGGCGAGAGACCCAGTACTTC	CSARGQGGRETQYF
.	.	TRBV12-3/TRBV12-4	TRBJ1-1	TGTGCCAGCAGGAACACCCTGAACACTGAAGCTTTCTTT	CASRNTLNTEAFF
.	.	TRBV9	TRBJ1-6	TGTGCCAGCAGGCCTCCGGGGGGGAGGTCACCCCTCCACTTT	CASRPPGGRSPLHF
TRBD2	.	TRBV12-3/TRBV12-4	TRBJ2-1	TGTGCCAGCAGCTTAGGAGTAGCGGGGGTGCAAGATACGCAGTTCTTC	CASSLGVAGVQDTQFF
.	medium-sized	TRBV24-1	TRBJ2-1	TGTGCCACCAGTGATTTTGGACCTCTCAATGAGCAGTTCTTC	CATSDFGPLNEQFF
.	many	TRBV10-1	TRBJ2-7	TGCGCCAGCAGTGAGTCCGGGATAGGGCGTACCTACGAGCAGTACTTC	CASSESGIGRTYEQYF
TRBD2	.	TRBV4-1	TRBJ2-1	TGCGCCAGCAGCCAAGTGGGTAGCGGGGGGGCGGGTGAGCAGTTCTTC	CASSQVGSGGAGEQFF
.	many	TRBV29-1	TRBJ1-1	TGCAGCGTGGAAGATACTGAGGGCACTGAAGCTTTCTTT	CSVEDTEGTEAFF
.	.	TRBV2	TRBJ1-3	TGTGCCAGCAGTGATCCCGCACGCTCTGGAAACACCATATATTTT	CASSDPARSGNTIYF
.	.	TRBV25-1	TRBJ2-7	TGTGCCAGCAGTTTAGCCAGATCGGCGTACTTC	CASSLARSAYF
TRBD1	medium-sized	TRBV20-1	TRBJ1-1	TGCAGTGCTCCTGGGACAGGGGTCAGGAACACTGAAGCTTTCTTT	CSAPGTGVRNTEAFF
.	.	TRBV5-1	TRBJ2-5	.	CASSFYICSANREEETQYF
TRBD1	.	TRBV5-1	TRBJ2-7	TGCGCCAGCAGCGAACCGACAGGGTTCAGGCAGCCCCAGCATTGTGAGCAGTACTTC	CASSEPTGFRQPQHCEQYF
TRBD1	.	TRBV4-1	TRBJ2-7	TGCGCCAGCAGCCAAACCGGACAGGGGGGCGAGCAGTACTTC	CASSQTGQGGEQYF
.	few	TRBV29-1	TRBJ1-5	TGCAGCGTTGACGTACGTCCCCGACCCCATCAGCCCCAGCATTTT	CSVDVRPRPHQPQHF
.	.	TRBV11-3	TRBJ2-5	TGTGCCAGCAGCTTAGTGGGGATGGGGACCCAGTACTTC	CASSLVGMGTQYF
.	.	TRBV28	TRBJ1-2	TGTGCCAGCAGTTCAGGTCCGGGGGTGGTTGGCTACACCTTC	CASSSGPGVVGYTF
.	.	TRBV2	TRBJ2-6	TGTGCCAGCAGTGACCCGGGGGTGTCCTCTGGGGCCAACGTCCTGACTTTC	CASSDPGVSSGANVLTF
TRBD1	once	TRBV2	TRBJ1-3	TGTGCCAGCAGCCCCGGACAGGGCGGGGGAAACACCATATATTTT	CASSPGQGGGNTIYF
TRBD1	.	TRBV20-1	TRBJ2-5	TGCAGTGCGGCTGGGACAGGGGGACTGGAGACCCAGTACTTC	CSAAGTGGLETQYF
.	.	TRBV4-1	TRBJ2-2	TGCGCCAGCACGCCTCAAGCGGCGGGGGCAGGCGAGCTGTTTTTT	CASTPQAAGAGELFF